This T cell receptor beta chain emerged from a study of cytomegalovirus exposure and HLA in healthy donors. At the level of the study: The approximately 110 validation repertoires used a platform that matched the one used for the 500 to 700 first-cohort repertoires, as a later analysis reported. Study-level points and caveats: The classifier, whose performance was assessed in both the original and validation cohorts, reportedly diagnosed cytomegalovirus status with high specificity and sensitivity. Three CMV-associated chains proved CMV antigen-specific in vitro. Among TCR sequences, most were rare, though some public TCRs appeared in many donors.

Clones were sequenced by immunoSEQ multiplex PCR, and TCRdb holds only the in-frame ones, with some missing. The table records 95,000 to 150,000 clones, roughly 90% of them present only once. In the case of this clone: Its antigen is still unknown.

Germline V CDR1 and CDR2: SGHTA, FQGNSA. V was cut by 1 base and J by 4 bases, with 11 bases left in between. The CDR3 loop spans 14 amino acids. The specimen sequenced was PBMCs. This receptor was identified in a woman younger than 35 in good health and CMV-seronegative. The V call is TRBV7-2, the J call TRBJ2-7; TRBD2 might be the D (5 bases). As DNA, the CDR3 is TGTGCCAGCAGCTTAGGAGGGAGTTTTTACGAGCAGTACTTC. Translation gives CASSLGGSFYEQYF.